Following are 19 T cell receptor beta chains from one sample sequenced in a study of shared clonotypes between healthy human individuals. This table comes from immunoSEQ multiplex PCR, and its TCRdb copy is limited to in-frame clones, with some not included. The data contain fewer than 1.6 million clones, around 98.5% of them singletons. Sequenced: naive CD4+ T cells sorted from blood. The subset is: CD45RA+ positively selected. These receptors were collected from a man younger than 40 in good health.

This sequence joins TRBV30 and TRBJ2-7; D could derive from TRBD1 or TRBD2 (5 bases each). Trimming left V 0 bases short and J 5 bases short, with 14 bases between. Germline V CDR1 and CDR2: GTSNPN, SVGIG (reference sequence). CDR3 length: 14 residues. Here the CDR3 reads CAWSVLRGSDEQYF. The CDR3 DNA reads TGTGCCTGGAGTGTACTTCGGGGCTCGGACGAGCAGTACTTC. Using reference TRBV30 and TRBJ2-7 for the parts outside the CDR3, the full variable domain is SQTIHQWPATLVQPVGSPLSLECTVEGTSNPNLYWYRQAAGRGLQLLFYSVGIGQISSEVPQNLSASRPQDRQFILSSKKLLLSDSGFYLCAWSVLRGSDEQYFGPGTRLTVT.

V and J are TRBV28 and TRBJ2-7; D gene ambiguous. Trimming took off 4 bases at V and 6 bases at J, with 7 bases between the two ends. Germline-derived CDR1 and CDR2 are MDHEN and SYDVKM. The CDR3 is 11 residues long. The CDR3 is CASSYLREQYF. The DNA for the CDR3 is TGTGCCAGCAGTTACCTCCGCGAGCAGTACTTC. Together with reference TRBV28 and TRBJ2-7, the CDR3 gives the full variable domain: DVKVTQSSRYLVKRTGEKVFLECVQDMDHENMFWYRQDPGLGLRLIYFSYDVKMKEKGDIPEGYSVSREKKERFSLILESASTNQTSMYLCASSYLREQYFGPGTRLTVT.

V gene TRBV18 combines with J gene TRBJ2-3, with a weak D call TRBD2 (5 bases). Trimming shortened V by 2 bases and J by 2 bases, and 20 bases separated the two germline ends. Per the germline V gene, CDR1 is KGHSH and CDR2 is LQKENI. This CDR3 is 18 amino acids long. The CDR3 DNA reads TGTGCCAGCTCACCAGCTAGCATAAAAGCCGGGGACACAGATACGCAGTATTTT. It specifies CASSPASIKAGDTDTQYF.

This clone is a singleton in its sample. The chain combines TRBV2 with TRBJ1-5; unclear D gene. V gave up 6 bases and J gave up 6 bases, with 6 bases separating them. Germline V gene data show CDR1 as SNHLY and CDR2 as FYNNEI. The CDR3 has 11 residues. This chain's CDR3 is CASRRSQPQHF. CDR3 nucleotides: TGTGCCAGCAGGCGGTCTCAGCCCCAGCATTTT.

The chain couples TRBV9 to TRBJ2-7, with D perhaps TRBD1 or TRBD2 (6 bases each). Germline V CDR1 and CDR2: SGDLS, YYNGEE. This CDR3 contains 15 residues. Trimming took off 0 bases at V and 4 bases at J, with 14 bases between the two ends. CDR3 sequence (DNA): TGTGCCAGCAGCGTAGCTAGGGGGGTGAGGTACGAGCAGTACTTC. This gives the protein CASSVARGVRYEQYF.

The chain links TRBV9 to TRBJ2-6, with D perhaps TRBD1 (5 bases). The V end lost 3 bases, the J end lost 0 bases, and 19 bases lay between the germline ends. The CDR3 is made up of 19 amino acids. CDR1 is SGDLS and CDR2 is YYNGEE in the germline V gene. DNA of the CDR3: TGTGCCAGCAGCGCCAACAAGGGGCGTTCATACTCTGGGGCCAACGTCCTGACTTTC. Amino acid sequence: CASSANKGRSYSGANVLTF.

Worth noting for this clone: This specimen includes other DNA sequences encoding the same CDR3. The rearrangement links TRBV5-4 to TRBJ2-5; 9 bases match TRBD1. This CDR3 is built from 14 residues. Unmatched junction bases numbered 4, after V lost 2 bases and J lost 5 bases. Germline-derived CDR1 and CDR2 are SGHNT and YYREEE (reference sequence). CDR3 DNA sequence: TGTGCCAGCAGCTTACAGGGGGCAGGGGAGACCCAGTACTTC. Its protein is CASSLQGAGETQYF.

CDR3 DNA sequence: TGTGCCAGCACTACCAGGAGGCAGGGCTGGTATGGCTACACCTTC. Translation: CASTTRRQGWYGYTF. V and J are TRBV7-9 and TRBJ1-2; perhaps TRBD1 as D (5 bases). V was clipped by 7 bases and J by 5 bases, with 20 bases between them. This CDR3 is 15 amino acids long. Germline V lookup: CDR1 SEHNR, CDR2 FQNEAQ (reference sequence).

The rearrangement joins TRBV7-9 to TRBJ2-3, with no clear D. CDR3 length: 13 amino acids. V lost 3 bases to trimming and J lost 3 bases, with 7 bases between them. Germline CDR1 SEHNR, CDR2 FQNEAQ (reference sequence). The CDR3 reads CASSFLQTDTQYF. The DNA for the CDR3 is TGTGCCAGCAGCTTCCTTCAAACAGATACGCAGTATTTT.

The genes are TRBV2 and TRBJ1-2; the D is unclear. V was pared by 4 bases and J by 8 bases, with 17 bases between. The CDR3 has 14 residues. CDR1 is SNHLY, CDR2 FYNNEI, per germline. CDR3 region: CASSVARRANGYTF. CDR3 in DNA: TGTGCCAGCAGTGTTGCCAGGAGGGCTAACGGCTACACCTTC.

About this clone: This same CDR3 is encoded by further DNA sequences in the sample. V is TRBV29-1 and J is TRBJ1-5, with a possible D match to TRBD1 (5 bases). V dropped 4 bases and J dropped 2 bases, with 9 bases sitting between them. CDR3 size: 13 residues. CDR1 and CDR2 (germline): SQVTM, ANQGSEA. The CDR3 DNA is TGCAGCGTTGCCAGGGAGGGCAATCAGCCCCAGCATTTT. As protein: CSVAREGNQPQHF.

The CDR3 nucleotides read TGTGCCAGCACCGAGACGGGACACTTCACCGGGGAGCTGTTTTTT. Encoded protein: CASTETGHFTGELFF. The chain recombines TRBV9 with TRBJ2-2; D possibly corresponds to TRBD1 (6 bases). The CDR3 loop spans 15 amino acids. The V gene lost 6 bases and the J gene lost 4 bases, with 16 bases spanning the gap. Germline CDR1 reads SGDLS; CDR2 reads YYNGEE.

The V gene is TRBV29-1, the J gene TRBJ2-5; D remains ambiguous. CDR3 size: 12 residues. V was pared by 5 bases and J by 0 bases, with 7 bases between. Germline assignment: CDR1 SQVTM and CDR2 ANQGSEA. CDR3 residues: CSVSRNQETQYF. For the CDR3, the DNA is TGCAGCGTTTCCAGGAACCAAGAGACCCAGTACTTC.

The chain links TRBV6-6 to TRBJ1-5; D ambiguous. Deletions cut 4 bases from V and 7 bases from J, with 5 bases between. There are 11 residues in the CDR3. CDR1 is MNHNY and CDR2 is SVGAGI in the germline V gene (reference sequence). Written as DNA, the CDR3 is TGTGCCAGCAGTTTGGGGCAGCCCCAGCATTTT. Amino acids: CASSLGQPQHF.

The chain employs TRBV5-8 and TRBJ2-5; the D is unclear. In germline, CDR1 is SGHTS, CDR2 YDEGEE. Trimming cost V 0 bases and J 5 bases, with 14 bases left between them. The CDR3 covers 15 residues. CDR3 coding DNA: TGTGCCAGCAGCTTGGATGGGAAGGGTTGGGAGACCCAGTACTTC. Translated, it gives CASSLDGKGWETQYF.

The chain uses TRBV10-3 and TRBJ1-1, with 9 bases that match TRBD1. Germline V gene data show CDR1 as ENHRY and CDR2 as SYGVKD. CDR3 length: 17 amino acids. V was clipped by 0 bases and J by 5 bases; unmatched bases: 10. DNA of the CDR3: TGTGCCATCAGTGAGTCAGGGACAGGGCGCCTAGGTACTGAAGCTTTCTTT. It codes for CAISESGTGRLGTEAFF.

This clone has just one count. This chain links TRBV6-6 with TRBJ2-5; D may be TRBD1 or TRBD2 (5 bases each). Looked up from germline, CDR1 is MNHNY and CDR2 is SVGAGI (reference sequence). V was trimmed by 0 bases and J by 5 bases, leaving 10 bases between them. The CDR3 spans 14 residues. The CDR3 nucleotides are TGTGCCAGCAGTTACTCGAGGGGCTGGGAGACCCAGTACTTC. As protein: CASSYSRGWETQYF.

The chain recombines TRBV6-5 with TRBJ2-2; D may be TRBD1 (6 bases). Germline V gives CDR1 MNHEY, CDR2 SVGAGI. This CDR3 is built from 14 residues. V lost 5 bases, J lost 4 bases, and 11 bases lay in between. The CDR3 reads CASSAGQFTGELFF. For the CDR3, the DNA is TGTGCCAGCAGTGCTGGACAGTTCACCGGGGAGCTGTTTTTT.

The V gene is TRBV5-1, the J gene TRBJ2-3; possibly TRBD1 for D (5 bases). This CDR3 region has 12 residues. V lost 5 bases, J lost 6 bases, and 10 bases lay in between. In germline, CDR1 is SGHRS, CDR2 YFSETQ. The CDR3 reads CASRQAGDTQYF. CDR3 sequence (DNA): TGCGCCAGCAGACAGGCAGGGGATACGCAGTATTTT. Drawing the rest from reference TRBV5-1 and TRBJ2-3, the complete variable domain is KAGVTQTPRYLIKTRGQQVTLSCSPISGHRSVSWYQQTPGQGLQFLFEYFSETQRNKGNFPGRFSGRQFSNSRSEMNVSTLELGDSALYLCASRQAGDTQYFGPGTRLTVL.